Following are 5 T cell receptor beta chains from one sample sequenced in a study of T cell responses to AZD1222 COVID-19 vaccine. Assay: immunoSEQ multiplex PCR; the TCRdb copy retains only in-frame clones and omits some. Of roughly 130,000 clones in the sample, roughly 90% were seen once. Material: peripheral blood, obtained on day 0 of AZD1222 vaccination. These receptors were collected from an adult in good health.

This chain connects TRBV6-2 or TRBV6-3 to TRBJ2-7; the match to TRBD1 covers 9 bases. V was pared by 5 bases and J by 3 bases, with 8 bases of the junction left unmatched. Germline CDR1 reads MNHEY; CDR2 reads SVGEGT. The CDR3 loop spans 15 amino acids. As DNA, the CDR3 is TGTGCCAGCAGTAACCGCCGGGGACAGGGCTACGAGCAGTACTTC. Translated: CASSNRRGQGYEQYF.

This rearrangement joins TRBV27 to TRBJ1-2, with TRBD1 as a possible D gene (5 bases). Looked up from germline, CDR1 is MNHEY and CDR2 is SMNVEV (reference sequence). Trimming pared 4 bases from V and 8 bases from J, leaving 20 bases between. This CDR3 has 15 amino acids. CDR3 loop: CASSSPPGQVRGYTF. CDR3 nucleotide sequence: TGTGCCAGCAGTTCCCCCCCCGGACAAGTTCGAGGCTACACCTTC.

This sequence joins TRBV10-3 and TRBJ1-1; D remains ambiguous. V was clipped by 3 bases and J by 8 bases, with 19 bases between them. CDR3 length: 15 amino acids. CDR1 and CDR2 (germline): ENHRY, SYGVKD. Written as DNA, the CDR3 is TGTGCCATCAGTGAAGGGATGGGTAGAGACGGCGAAGCTTTCTTT. This translates into CAISEGMGRDGEAFF.

This chain joins TRBV28 and TRBJ1-6, with 7 bases matching TRBD1. Per the germline V gene, CDR1 is MDHEN and CDR2 is SYDVKM. Trimming removed 6 bases from V and 13 bases from J; junction bases left unmatched: 21. CDR3 length equals 17 residues. The CDR3, as DNA: TGTGCCAGCAGCCCTCCCCTTGGACAGGTCTTATTTTCGCCCCTCCACTTT. Its protein is CASSPPLGQVLFSPLHF.

The rearrangement joins TRBV6-1 to TRBJ2-4; no clear D. This CDR3 is 17 amino acids long. V was cut by 0 bases and J by 0 bases, with 12 bases left in between. CDR1 and CDR2 from the germline V gene are MNHNS and SASEGT. The CDR3 loop reads CASSEAKSYLAKNIQYF. The CDR3 region has the DNA TGTGCCAGCAGTGAAGCGAAGAGTTATCTAGCCAAAAACATTCAGTACTTC.